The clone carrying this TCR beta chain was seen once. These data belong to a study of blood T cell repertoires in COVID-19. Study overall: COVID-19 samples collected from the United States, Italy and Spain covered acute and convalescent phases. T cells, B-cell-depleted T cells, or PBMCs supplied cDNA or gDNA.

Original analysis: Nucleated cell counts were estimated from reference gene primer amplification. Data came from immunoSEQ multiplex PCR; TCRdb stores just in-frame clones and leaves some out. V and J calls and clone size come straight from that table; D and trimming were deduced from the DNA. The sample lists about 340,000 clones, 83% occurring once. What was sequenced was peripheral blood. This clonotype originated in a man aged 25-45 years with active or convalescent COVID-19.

The CDR3 DNA follows: TGCAGCGTGTTAAACCGGGACAGGGGGCTCTATGGCTACACCTTC. It encodes CSVLNRDRGLYGYTF. The chain recombines TRBV29-1 with TRBJ1-2; 12 bases fit TRBD1. Germline assignment: CDR1 SQVTM and CDR2 ANQGSEA. J gave up 4 bases and V 6 bases, and 9 bases lay outside the gene matches. There are 15 residues in the CDR3.